The sequence of this T cell receptor (beta chain) was determined in a study of shared clonotypes between healthy human individuals. Whole-study findings and limits: Naive CD4 clonotypes were shared across a few donors at around 5%. Blood alone was sampled, and tissue repertoires likely differ.

Replicate PCRs run on sorted subsets employed approximately 180 ng DNA, tens of thousands of T cell genomes. Libraries were prepared by immunoSEQ multiplex PCR; TCRdb keeps only in-frame clonotypes and omits some of them. The sample yields around 1.6 million clones, about 98% seen once. With regard to this clone: The antigen remains unidentified.

The clonotype comes from a man aged 30 to 45 in good health. The sample was naive CD4+ T cells sorted from blood. Subset specified: CD45RA+ positively selected.

The CDR3 protein is CASSMSGRFETQYF. The CDR3 DNA reads as TGTGCCAGTAGTATGTCAGGGAGATTTGAGACCCAGTACTTC. The rearrangement uses TRBV19 and TRBJ2-5; D may match TRBD1 or TRBD2 (5 bases each). V gave up 3 bases and J gave up 5 bases, with 13 bases separating them. This CDR3 comprises 14 residues. Germline CDR1 LNHDA, CDR2 SQIVND (reference sequence).